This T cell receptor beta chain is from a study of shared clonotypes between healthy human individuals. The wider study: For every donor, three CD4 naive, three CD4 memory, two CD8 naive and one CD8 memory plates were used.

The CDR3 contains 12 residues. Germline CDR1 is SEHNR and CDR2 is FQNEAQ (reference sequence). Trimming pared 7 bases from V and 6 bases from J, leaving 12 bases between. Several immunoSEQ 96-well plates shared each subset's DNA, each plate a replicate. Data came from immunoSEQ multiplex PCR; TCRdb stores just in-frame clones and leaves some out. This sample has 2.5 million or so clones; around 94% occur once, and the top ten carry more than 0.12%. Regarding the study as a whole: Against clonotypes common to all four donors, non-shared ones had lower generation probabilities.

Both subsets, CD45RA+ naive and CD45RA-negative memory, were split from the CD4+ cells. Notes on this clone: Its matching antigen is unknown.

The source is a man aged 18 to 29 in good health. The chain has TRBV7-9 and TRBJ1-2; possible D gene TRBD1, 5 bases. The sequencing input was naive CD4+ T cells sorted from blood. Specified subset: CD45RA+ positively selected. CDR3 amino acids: CASTLGTDGYTF. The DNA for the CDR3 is TGTGCCAGCACCCTAGGGACCGATGGCTACACCTTC.